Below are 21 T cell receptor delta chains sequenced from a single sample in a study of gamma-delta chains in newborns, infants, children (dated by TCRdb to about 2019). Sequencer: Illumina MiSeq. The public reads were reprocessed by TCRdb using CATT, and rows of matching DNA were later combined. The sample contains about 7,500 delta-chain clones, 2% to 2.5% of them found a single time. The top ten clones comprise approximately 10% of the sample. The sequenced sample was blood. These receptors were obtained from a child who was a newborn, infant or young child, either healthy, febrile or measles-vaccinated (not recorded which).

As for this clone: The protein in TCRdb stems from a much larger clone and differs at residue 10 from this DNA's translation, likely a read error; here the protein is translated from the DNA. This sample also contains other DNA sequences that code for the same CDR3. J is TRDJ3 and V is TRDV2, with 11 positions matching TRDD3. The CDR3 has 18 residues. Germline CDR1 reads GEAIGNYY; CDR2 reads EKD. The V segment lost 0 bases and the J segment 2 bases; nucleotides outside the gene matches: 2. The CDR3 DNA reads TGTGCCTGTGACACCCTGGGGGATACCCCCTGGGACACCCGACAGATGTTTTTC. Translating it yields CACDTLGDTPWDTRQMFF.

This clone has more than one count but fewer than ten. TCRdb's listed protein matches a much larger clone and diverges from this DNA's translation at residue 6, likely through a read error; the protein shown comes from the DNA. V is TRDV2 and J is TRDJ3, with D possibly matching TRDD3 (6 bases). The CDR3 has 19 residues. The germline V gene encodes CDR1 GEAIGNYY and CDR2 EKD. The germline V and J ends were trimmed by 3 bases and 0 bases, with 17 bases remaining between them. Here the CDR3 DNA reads TGTGCCTGTGACTGGGTGATACGCGATAGCTCCTGGGACACCCGACAGATGTTTTTC. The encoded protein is CACDWVIRDSSWDTRQMFF.

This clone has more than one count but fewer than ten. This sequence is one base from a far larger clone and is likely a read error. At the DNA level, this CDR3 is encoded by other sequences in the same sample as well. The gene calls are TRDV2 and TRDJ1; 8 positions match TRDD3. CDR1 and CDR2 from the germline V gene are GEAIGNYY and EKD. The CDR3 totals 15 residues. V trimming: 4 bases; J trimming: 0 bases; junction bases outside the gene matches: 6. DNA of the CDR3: TGTGCCTGTGATCTACTGGGGGTGTACACCGATAAACTCATCTTT. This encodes CACDLLGVYTDKLIF.

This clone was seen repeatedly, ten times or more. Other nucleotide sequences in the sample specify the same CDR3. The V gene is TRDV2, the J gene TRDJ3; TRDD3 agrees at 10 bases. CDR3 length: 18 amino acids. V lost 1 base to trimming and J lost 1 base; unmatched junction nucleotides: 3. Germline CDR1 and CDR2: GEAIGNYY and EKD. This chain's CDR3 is CACDTGDTRSWDTRQMFF. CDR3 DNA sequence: TGTGCCTGTGACACGGGGGATACGCGGTCCTGGGACACCCGACAGATGTTTTTC.

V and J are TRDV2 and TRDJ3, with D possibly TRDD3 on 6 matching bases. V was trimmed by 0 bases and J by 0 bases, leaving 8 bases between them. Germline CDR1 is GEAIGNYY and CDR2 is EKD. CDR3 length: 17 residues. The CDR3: CACDTAGYSWDTRQMFF. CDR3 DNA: TGTGCCTGTGACACCGCGGGATACTCCTGGGACACCCGACAGATGTTTTTC.

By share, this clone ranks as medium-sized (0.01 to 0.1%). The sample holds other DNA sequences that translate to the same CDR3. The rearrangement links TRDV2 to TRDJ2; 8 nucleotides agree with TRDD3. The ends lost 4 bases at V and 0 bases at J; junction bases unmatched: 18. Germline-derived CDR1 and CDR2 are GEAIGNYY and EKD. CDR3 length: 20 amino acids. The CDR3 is CACDPITGGPGPSLTAQLFF. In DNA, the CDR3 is TGTGCCTGTGATCCGATTACTGGGGGCCCCGGTCCTTCTTTGACAGCACAACTCTTCTTT.

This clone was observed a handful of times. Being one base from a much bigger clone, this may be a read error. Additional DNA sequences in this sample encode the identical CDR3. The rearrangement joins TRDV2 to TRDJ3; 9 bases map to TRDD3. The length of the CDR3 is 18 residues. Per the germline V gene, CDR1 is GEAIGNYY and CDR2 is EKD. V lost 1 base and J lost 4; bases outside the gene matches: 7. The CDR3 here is CACDTNWGSSWDTRQMFF. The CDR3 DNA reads TGTGCCTGTGACACAAACTGGGGGAGCTCTTGGGACACCCGACAGATGTTTTTC.

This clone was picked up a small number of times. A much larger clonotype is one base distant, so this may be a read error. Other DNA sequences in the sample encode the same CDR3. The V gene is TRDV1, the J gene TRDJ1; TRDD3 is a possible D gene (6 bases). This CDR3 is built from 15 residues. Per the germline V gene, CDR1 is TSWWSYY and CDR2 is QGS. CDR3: CALGDPLSHVGKLIF. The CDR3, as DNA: TGTGCCCTTGGGGATCCCCTCTCCCATGTTGGTAAACTCATCTTT.

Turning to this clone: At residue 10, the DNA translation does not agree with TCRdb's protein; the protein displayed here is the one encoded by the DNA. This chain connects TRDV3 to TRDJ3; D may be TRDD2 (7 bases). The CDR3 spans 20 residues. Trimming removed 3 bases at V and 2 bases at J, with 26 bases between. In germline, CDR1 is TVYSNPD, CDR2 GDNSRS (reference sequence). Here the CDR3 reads CAFISYAWGLSAWDTRQMFF. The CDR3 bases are TGTGCCTTCATTTCCTACGCGTGGGGGTTGTCTGCCTGGGACACCCGACAGATGTTTTTC.

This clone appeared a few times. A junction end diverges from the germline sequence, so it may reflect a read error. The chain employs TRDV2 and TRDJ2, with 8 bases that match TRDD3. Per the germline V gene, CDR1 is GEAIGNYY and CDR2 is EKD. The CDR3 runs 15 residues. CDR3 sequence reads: CACDILGALTAHLFF. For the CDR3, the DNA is TGTGCCTGTGACATACTGGGGGCTTTGACAGCACACCTCTTCTTT.

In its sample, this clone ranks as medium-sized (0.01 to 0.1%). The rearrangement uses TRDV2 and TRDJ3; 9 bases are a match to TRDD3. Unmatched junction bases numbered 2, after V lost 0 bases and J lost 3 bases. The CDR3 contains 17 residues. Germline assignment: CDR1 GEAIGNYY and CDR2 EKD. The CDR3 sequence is CACDTVGGYWDTRQMFF. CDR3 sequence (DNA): TGTGCCTGTGACACCGTTGGGGGATACTGGGACACCCGACAGATGTTTTTC.

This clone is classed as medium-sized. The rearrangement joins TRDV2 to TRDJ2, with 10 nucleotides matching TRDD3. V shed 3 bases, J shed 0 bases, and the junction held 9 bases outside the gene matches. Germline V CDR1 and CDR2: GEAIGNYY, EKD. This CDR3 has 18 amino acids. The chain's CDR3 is CACDPRGDTTSLTAQLFF. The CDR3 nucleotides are TGTGCCTGTGACCCGAGGGGGGATACGACCTCTTTGACAGCACAACTCTTCTTT.

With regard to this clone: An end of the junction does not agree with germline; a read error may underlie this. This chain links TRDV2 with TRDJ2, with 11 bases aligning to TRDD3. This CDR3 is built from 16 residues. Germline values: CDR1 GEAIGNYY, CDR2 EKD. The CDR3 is CACDALGDTLTAQLFF. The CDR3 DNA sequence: TGTGCCTGTGACGCCCTGGGGGATACTTTGACAGCACAACTCTTTTTT.

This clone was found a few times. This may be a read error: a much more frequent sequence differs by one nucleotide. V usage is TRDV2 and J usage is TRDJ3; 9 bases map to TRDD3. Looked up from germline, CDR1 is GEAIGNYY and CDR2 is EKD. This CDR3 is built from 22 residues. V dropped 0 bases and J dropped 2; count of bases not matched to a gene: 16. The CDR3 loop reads CACDTPPTGGPWTPWDTRQMFF. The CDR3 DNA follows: TGTGCCTGTGACACCCCTCCTACTGGGGGACCTTGGACCCCCTGGGACACCCGACAGATGTTTTTC.

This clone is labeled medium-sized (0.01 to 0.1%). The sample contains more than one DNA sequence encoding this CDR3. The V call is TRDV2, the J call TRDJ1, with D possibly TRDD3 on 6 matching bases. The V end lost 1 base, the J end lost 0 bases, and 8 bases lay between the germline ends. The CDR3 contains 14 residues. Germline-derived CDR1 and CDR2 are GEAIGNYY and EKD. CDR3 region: CACDTGDYTDKLIF. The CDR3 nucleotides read TGTGCCTGTGACACTGGGGATTACACCGATAAACTCATCTTT.

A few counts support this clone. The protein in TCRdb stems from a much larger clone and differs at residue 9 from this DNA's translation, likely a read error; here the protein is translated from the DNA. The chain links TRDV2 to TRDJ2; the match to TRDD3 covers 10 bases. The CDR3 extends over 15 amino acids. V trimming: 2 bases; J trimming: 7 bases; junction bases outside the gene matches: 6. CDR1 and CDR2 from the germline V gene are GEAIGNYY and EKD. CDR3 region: CACDILGDAGAQLFF. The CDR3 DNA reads TGTGCCTGTGACATACTGGGGGATGCAGGAGCACAACTCTTCTTT.

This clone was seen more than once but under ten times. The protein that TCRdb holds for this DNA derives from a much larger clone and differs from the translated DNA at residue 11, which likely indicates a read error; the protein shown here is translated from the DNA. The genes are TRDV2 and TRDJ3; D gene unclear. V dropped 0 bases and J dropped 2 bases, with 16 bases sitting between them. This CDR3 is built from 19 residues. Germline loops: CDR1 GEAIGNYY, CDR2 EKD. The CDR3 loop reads CACDTVASSSPWDTRQMFF. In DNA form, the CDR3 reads TGTGCCTGTGACACCGTGGCGTCCTCAAGCCCCTGGGACACCCGACAGATGTTTTTC.

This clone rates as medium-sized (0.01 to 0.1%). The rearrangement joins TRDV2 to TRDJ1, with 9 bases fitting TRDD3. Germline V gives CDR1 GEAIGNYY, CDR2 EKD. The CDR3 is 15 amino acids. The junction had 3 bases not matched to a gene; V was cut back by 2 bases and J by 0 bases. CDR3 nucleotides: TGTGCCTGTGACAAACTGGGGGAGTACACCGATAAACTCATCTTT. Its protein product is CACDKLGEYTDKLIF.

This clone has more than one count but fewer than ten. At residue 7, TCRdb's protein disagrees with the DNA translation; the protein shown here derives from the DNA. The CDR3, as DNA: TGTGCAGCAACCTGGGGGATGCGGGGTGATAAACTCATCTTT. This translates into CAATWGMRGDKLIF. V usage is TRAV29/DV5 and J usage is TRDJ1; 9 bases map to TRDD3. The CDR3 loop spans 14 amino acids. The V gene end was trimmed by 3 bases and the J gene end by 5 bases; junction bases not matched to a gene: 8. The V gene's germline CDR1 is NSMFDY and CDR2 ISSIKDK.

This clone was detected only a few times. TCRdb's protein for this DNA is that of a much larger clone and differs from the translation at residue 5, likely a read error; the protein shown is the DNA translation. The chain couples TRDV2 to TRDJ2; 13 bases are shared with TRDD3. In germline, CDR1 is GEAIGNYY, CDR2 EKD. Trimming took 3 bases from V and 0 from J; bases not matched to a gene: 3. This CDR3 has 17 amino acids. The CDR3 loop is CACDVLGDTALTAQLFF. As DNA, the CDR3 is TGTGCCTGTGACGTACTGGGGGATACGGCTTTGACAGCACAACTCTTCTTT.

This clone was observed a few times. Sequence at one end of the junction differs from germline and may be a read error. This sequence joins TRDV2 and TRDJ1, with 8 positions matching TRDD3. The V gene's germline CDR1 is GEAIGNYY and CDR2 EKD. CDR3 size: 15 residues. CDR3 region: CACDILGAYTDKLTF. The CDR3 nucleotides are TGTGCCTGTGACATACTGGGGGCCTACACCGATAAACTCACCTTT.